This T cell receptor (beta chain) originates from a study of Graves' ophthalmopathy and Graves' hyperthyroidism. At the level of the study: Peripheral blood was obtained at first diagnosis, ahead of any treatment.

This clonotype was counted ten times or more. Certain patients, namely those with other autoimmune diseases, uncontrolled infections, pregnancy or lactation, were excluded. Germline CDR1 SGHRS, CDR2 YFSETQ. This CDR3 is built from 15 residues. Trimming removed 2 bases from V and 2 bases from J; junction bases left unmatched: 5. Transcripts of RNA were the source for amplifying TCR beta CDR3 regions. HTBI primers were employed in first-round RT-PCR, then a second-round multiplex PCR followed. Each CDR3 protein is one row after TCRdb ran MiXCR on the multiplex PCR reads. The sample has some 47,000 distinct CDR3 sequences, around half seen once.

V and J are TRBV5-1 and TRBJ2-5; 8 positions agree with TRBD2. The sequence was collected from an adult man with Graves' ophthalmopathy. The sequenced sample was peripheral blood. The CDR3 reads CASSLSGSLQETQYF. CDR3 coding DNA: TGCGCCAGCAGCTTAAGCGGGAGTCTTCAAGAGACCCAGTACTTC.